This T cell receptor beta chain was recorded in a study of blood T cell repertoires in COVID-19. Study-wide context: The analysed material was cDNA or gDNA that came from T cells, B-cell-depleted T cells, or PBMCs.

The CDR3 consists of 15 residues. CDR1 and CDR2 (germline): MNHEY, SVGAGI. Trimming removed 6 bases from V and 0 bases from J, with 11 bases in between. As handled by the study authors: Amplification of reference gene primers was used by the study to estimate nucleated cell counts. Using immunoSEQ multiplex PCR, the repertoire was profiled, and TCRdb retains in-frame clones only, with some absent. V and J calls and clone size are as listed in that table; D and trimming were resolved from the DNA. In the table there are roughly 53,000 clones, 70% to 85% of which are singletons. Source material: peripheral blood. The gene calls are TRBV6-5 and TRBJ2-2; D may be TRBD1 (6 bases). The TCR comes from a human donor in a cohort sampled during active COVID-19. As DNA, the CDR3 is TGTGCCAGCAGGCGACAGGAGACGAACACCGGGGAGCTGTTTTTT. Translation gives CASRRQETNTGELFF.